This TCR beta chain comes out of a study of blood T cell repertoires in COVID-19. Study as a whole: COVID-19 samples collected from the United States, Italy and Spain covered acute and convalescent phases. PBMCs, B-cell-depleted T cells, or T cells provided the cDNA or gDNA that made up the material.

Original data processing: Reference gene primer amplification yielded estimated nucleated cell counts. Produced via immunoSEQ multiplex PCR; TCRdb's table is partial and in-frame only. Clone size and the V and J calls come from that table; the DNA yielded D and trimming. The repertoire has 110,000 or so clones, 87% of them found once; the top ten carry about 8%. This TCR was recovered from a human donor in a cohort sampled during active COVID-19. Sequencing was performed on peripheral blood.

The CDR3: CASSFRYRATYEQYF. The CDR3 DNA follows: TGTGCCAGCAGCTTTAGGTACAGGGCCACATACGAGCAGTACTTC. V is TRBV7-2 and J is TRBJ2-7, with D possibly matching TRBD1 (6 bases). The V end was cut by 3 bases, the J end by 4 bases, with 16 bases between. The CDR3 is made up of 15 amino acids. The V gene's germline CDR1 is SGHTA and CDR2 FQGNSA.